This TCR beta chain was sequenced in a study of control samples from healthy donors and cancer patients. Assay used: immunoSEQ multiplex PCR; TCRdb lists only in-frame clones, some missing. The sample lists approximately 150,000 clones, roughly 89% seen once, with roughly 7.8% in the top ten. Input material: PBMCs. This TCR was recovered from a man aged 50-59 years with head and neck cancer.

CDR3: CASSPMGGSANSPLHF. In DNA form, the CDR3 reads TGTGCCAGCAGCCCCATGGGGGGGTCTGCGAATTCACCCCTCCACTTT. The chain joins TRBV27 to TRBJ1-6; D is perhaps TRBD1 (5 bases). The CDR3 spans 16 residues. Trimming stripped 6 bases from V and 7 bases from J, with 19 bases between. Germline V gene lookup returns CDR1 MNHEY and CDR2 SMNVEV (reference sequence).